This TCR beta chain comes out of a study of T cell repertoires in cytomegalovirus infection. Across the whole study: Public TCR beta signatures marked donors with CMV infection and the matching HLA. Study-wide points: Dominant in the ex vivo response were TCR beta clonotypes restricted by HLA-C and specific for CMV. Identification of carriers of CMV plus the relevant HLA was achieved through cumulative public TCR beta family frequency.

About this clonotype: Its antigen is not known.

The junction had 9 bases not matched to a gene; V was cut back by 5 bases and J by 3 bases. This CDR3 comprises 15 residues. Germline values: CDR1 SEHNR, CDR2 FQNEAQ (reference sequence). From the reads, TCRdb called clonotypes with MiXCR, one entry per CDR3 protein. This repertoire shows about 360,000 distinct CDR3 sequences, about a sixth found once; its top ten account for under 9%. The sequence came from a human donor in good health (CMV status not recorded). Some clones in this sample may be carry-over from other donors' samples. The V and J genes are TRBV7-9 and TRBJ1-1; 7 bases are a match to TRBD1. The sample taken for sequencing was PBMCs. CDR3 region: CASSGRQGLDTEAFF. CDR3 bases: TGTGCCAGCAGCGGCCGACAGGGTTTGGACACTGAAGCTTTCTTT.